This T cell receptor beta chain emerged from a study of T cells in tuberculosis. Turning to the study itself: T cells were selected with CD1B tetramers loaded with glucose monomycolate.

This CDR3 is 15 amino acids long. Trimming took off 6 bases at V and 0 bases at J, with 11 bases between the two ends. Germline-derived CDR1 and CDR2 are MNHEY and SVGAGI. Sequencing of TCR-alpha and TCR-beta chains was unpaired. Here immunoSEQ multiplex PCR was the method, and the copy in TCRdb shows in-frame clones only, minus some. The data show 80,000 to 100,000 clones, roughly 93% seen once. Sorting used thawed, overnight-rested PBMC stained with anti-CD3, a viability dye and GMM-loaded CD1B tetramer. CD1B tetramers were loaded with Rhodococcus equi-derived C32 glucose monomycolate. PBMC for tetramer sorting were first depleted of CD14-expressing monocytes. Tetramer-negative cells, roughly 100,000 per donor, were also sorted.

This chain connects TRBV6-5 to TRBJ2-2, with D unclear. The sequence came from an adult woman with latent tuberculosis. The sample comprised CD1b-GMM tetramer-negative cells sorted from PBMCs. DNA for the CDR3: TGTGCCAGCAGGCTACGTACCGCGAACACCGGGGAGCTGTTTTTT. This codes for CASRLRTANTGELFF.